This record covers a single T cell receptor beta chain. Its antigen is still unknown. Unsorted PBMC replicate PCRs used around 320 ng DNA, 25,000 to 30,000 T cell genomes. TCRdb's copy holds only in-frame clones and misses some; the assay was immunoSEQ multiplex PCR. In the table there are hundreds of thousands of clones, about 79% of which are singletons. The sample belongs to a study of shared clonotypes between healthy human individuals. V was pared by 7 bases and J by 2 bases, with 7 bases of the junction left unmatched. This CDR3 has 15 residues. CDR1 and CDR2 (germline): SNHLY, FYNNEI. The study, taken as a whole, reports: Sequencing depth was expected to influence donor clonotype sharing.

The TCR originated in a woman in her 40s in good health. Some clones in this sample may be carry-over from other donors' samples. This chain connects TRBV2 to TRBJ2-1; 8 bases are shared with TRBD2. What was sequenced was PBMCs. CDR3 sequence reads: CASTRGLVAYNEQFF. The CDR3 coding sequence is TGTGCCAGCACCAGGGGACTAGTCGCCTACAATGAGCAGTTCTTC.